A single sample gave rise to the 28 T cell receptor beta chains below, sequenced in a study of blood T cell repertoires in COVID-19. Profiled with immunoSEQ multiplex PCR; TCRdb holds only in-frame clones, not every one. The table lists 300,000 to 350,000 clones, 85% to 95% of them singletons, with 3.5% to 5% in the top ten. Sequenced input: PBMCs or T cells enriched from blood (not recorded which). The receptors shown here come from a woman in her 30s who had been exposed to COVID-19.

The CDR3 nucleotides read TGTGCAAGTCGCTCCGACAGGGACTATGGCTACACCTTC. Encoded protein: CASRSDRDYGYTF. The rearrangement links TRBV12-2 to TRBJ1-2; the table's D call of TRBD1 was not tested on the DNA. TRBV12-2 is deemed a pseudogene. The CDR3 is 13 amino acids.

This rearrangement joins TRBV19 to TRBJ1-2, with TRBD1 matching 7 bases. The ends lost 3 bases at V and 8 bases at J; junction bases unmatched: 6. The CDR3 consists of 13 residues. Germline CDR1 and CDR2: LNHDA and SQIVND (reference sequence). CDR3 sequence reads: CASSILDRAGYTF. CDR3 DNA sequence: TGTGCCAGTAGTATCCTTGACAGGGCGGGCTACACCTTC.

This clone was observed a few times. CDR3 region: CAILRGAGDGYTF. DNA of the CDR3: TGTGCCATCCTCCGGGGGGCAGGGGATGGCTACACCTTC. The V call is TRBV10-3, the J call TRBJ1-2; D is perhaps TRBD1 (6 bases). CDR1 is ENHRY and CDR2 is SYGVKD in the germline V gene. Trimming took off 8 bases at V and 6 bases at J, with 16 bases between the two ends. This CDR3 is 13 amino acids long.

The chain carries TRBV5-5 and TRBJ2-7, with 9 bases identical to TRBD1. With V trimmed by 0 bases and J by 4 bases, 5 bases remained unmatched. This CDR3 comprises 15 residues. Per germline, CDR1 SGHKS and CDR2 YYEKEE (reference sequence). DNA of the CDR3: TGTGCCAGCAGCTTGGGACAGGGGGGATGGTACGAGCAGTACTTC. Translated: CASSLGQGGWYEQYF.

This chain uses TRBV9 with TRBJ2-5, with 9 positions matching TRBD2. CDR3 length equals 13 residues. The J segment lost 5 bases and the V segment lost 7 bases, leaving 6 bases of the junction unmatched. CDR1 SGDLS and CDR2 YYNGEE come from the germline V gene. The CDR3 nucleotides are TGTGCCAGCGGAAGCGGGGGGAGTGAGACCCAGTACTTC. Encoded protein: CASGSGGSETQYF.

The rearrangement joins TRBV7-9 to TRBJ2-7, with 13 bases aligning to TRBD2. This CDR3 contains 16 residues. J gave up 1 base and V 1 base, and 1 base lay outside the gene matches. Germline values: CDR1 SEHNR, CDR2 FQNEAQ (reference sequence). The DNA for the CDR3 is TGTGCCAGCAGCTTAGGGACTAGCGGGGGTTCCTACGAGCAGTACTTC. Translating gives CASSLGTSGGSYEQYF.

The DNA of the CDR3 is TGTGCCAGCAGTTCCCGGGACAGGGGGCAAGGCTACACCTTC. This sequence encodes CASSSRDRGQGYTF. The genes are TRBV6-2 or TRBV6-3 and TRBJ1-2; the match to TRBD1 covers 12 bases. CDR1 and CDR2 from the germline V gene are MNHEY and SVGEGT. Losses at the gene ends were 4 bases for V and 8 bases for J; bases not matched to a gene: 5. The CDR3 totals 14 residues.

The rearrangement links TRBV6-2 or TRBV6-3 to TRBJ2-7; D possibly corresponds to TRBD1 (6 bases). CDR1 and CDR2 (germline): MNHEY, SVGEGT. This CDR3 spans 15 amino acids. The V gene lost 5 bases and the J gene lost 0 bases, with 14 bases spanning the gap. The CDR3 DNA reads TGTGCCAGCAGTAGAGGACAGCCAAGCTCCTACGAGCAGTACTTC. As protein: CASSRGQPSSYEQYF.

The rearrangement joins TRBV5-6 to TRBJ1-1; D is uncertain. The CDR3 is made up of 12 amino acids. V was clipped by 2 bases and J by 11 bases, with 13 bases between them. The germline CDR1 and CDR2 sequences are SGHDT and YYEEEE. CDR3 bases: TGTGCCAGCAGCTTACCCTTTGAGGAGGCTTTCTTT. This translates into CASSLPFEEAFF.

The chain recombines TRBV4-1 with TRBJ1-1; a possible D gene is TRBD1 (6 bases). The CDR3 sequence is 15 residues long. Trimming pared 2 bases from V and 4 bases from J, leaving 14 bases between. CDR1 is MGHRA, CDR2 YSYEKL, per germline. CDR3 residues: CASSQHGTFGTEAFF. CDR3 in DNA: TGCGCCAGCAGCCAACACGGGACATTCGGCACTGAAGCTTTCTTT.

The CDR3 region is CASSLDFGGFYGYTF. CDR3 sequence (DNA): TGTGCCAGCAGCTTAGATTTTGGGGGCTTCTATGGCTACACCTTC. This chain joins TRBV11-2 and TRBJ1-2, with D tentatively TRBD1 (6 bases). V was trimmed by 0 bases and J by 4 bases, leaving 12 bases between them. CDR3 length: 15 amino acids. The germline gives CDR1 SGHAT, CDR2 FQNNGV.

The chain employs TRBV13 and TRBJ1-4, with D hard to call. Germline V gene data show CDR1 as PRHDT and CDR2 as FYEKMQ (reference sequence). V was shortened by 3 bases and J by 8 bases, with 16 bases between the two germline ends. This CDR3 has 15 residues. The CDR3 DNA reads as TGTGCCAGCAGCTTGGGCCGGGCGGAGGAGGAAAAACTGTTTTTT. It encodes CASSLGRAEEEKLFF.

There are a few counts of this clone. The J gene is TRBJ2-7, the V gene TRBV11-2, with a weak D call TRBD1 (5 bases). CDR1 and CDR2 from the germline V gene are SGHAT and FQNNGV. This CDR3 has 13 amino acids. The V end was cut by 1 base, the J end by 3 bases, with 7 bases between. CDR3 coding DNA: TGTGCCAGCAGCTTAGGGACATACTACGAGCAGTACTTC. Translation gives CASSLGTYYEQYF.

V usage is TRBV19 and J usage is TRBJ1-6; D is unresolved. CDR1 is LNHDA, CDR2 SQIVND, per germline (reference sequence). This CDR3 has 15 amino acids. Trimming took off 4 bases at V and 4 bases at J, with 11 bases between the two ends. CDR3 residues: CASSSTSSYNSPLHF. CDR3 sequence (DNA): TGTGCCAGTAGTAGTACATCATCGTATAATTCACCCCTCCACTTT.

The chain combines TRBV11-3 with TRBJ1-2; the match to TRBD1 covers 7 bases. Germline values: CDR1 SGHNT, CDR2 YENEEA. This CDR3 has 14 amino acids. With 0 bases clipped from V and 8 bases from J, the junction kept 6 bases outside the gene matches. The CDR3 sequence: CASSLDGDREGYTF. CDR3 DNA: TGTGCCAGCAGCTTAGATGGAGACAGGGAAGGCTACACCTTC.

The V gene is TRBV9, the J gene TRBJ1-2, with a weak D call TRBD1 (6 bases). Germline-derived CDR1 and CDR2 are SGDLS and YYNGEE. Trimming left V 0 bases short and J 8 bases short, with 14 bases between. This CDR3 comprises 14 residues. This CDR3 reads CASSVDAQGEGYTF. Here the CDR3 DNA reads TGTGCCAGCAGCGTAGACGCACAGGGAGAAGGCTACACCTTC.

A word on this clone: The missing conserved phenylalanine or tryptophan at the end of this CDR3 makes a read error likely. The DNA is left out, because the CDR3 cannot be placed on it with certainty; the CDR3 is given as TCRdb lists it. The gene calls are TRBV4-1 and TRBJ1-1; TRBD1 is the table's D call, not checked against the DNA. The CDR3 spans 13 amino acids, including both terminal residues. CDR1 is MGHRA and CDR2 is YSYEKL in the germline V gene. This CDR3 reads CASSQVPSTGVWN.

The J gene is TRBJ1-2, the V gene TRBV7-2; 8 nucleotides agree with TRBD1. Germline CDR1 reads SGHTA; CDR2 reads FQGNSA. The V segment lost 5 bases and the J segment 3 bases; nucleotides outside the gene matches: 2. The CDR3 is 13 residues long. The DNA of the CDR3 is TGTGCCAGCAGCAGACAGGGGCACTATGGCTACACCTTC. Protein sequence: CASSRQGHYGYTF.

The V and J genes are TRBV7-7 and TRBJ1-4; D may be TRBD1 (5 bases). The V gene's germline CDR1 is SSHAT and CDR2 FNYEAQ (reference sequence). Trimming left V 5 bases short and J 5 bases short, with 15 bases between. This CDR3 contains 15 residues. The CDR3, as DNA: TGTGCCAGCAGCCCCGGCAGGGTGGGGAATGAAAAACTGTTTTTT. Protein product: CASSPGRVGNEKLFF.

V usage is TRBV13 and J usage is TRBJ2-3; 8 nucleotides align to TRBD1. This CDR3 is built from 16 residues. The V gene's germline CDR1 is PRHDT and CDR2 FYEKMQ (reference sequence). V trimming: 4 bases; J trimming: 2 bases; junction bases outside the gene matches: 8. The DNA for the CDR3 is TGTGCCAGCAGCTCCAAACCGGGACAGGCCACAGATACGCAGTATTTT. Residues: CASSSKPGQATDTQYF.

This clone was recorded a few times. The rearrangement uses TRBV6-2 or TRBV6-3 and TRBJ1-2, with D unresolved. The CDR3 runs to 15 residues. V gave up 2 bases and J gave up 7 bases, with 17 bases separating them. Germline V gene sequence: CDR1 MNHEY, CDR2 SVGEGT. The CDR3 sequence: CASSYRSQEIRGYTF. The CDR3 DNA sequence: TGTGCCAGCAGTTACCGGTCGCAGGAAATCCGTGGCTACACCTTC.

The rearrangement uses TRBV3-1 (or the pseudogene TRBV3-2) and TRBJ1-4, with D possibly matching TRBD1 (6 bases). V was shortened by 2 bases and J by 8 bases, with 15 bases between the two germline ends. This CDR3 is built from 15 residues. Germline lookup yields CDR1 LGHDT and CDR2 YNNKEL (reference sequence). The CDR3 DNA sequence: TGTGCCAGCAGCCAACCAACAGGGTTGGGAGAAAAACTGTTTTTT. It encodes CASSQPTGLGEKLFF.

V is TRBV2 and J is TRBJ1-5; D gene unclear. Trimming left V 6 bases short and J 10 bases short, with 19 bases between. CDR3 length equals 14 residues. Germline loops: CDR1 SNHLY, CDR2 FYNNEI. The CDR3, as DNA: TGTGCCAGCAGGGGATTCGGGGAGATCAAACCCCAGCATTTT. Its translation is CASRGFGEIKPQHF.

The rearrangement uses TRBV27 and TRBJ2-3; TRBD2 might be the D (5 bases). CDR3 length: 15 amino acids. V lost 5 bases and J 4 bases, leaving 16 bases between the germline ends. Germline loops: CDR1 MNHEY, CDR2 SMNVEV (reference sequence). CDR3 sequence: CASSKAVQSPDTQYF. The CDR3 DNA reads TGTGCCAGCAGTAAAGCGGTCCAGTCCCCAGATACGCAGTATTTT.

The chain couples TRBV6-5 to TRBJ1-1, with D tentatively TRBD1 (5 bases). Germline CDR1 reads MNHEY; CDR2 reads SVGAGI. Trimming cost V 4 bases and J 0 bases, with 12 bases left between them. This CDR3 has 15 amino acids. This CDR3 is CASSWGRLVNTEAFF. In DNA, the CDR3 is TGTGCCAGCAGTTGGGGCAGGCTAGTGAACACTGAAGCTTTCTTT.

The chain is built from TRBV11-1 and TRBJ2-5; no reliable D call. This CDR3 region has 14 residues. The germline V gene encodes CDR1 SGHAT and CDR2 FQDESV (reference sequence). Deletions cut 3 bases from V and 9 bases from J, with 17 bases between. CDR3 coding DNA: TGTGCCAGCAGCTTGAATCCGTTCAGCGAGCCCCAGTACTTC. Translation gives CASSLNPFSEPQYF.

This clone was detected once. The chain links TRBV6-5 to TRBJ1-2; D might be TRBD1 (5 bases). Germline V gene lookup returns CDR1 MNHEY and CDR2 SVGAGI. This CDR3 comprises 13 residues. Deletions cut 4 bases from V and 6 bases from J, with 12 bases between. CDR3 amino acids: CASSLAGLDGYTF. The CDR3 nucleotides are TGTGCCAGCAGTTTAGCAGGGTTGGATGGCTACACCTTC.

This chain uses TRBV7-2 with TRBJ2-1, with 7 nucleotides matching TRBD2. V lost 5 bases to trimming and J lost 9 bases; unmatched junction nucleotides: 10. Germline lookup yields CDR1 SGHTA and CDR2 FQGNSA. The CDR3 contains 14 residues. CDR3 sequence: CASSEHRGDGEQFF. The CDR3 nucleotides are TGTGCCAGCAGCGAACACCGGGGGGACGGTGAGCAGTTCTTC.